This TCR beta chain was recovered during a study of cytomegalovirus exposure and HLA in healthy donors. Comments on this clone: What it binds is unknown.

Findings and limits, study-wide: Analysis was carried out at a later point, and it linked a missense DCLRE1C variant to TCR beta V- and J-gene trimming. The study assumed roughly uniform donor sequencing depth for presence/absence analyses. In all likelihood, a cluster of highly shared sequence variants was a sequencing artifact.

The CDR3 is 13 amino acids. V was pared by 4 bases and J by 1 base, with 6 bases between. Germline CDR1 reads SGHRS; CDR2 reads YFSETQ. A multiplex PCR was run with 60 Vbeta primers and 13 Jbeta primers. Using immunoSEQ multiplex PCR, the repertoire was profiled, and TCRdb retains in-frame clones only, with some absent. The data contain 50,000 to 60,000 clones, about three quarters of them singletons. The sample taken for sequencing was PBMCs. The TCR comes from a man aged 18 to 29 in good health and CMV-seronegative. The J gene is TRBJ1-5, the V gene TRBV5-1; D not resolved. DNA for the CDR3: TGCGCCAGCAGCCCCCTGAGCAATCAGCCCCAGCATTTT. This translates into CASSPLSNQPQHF.